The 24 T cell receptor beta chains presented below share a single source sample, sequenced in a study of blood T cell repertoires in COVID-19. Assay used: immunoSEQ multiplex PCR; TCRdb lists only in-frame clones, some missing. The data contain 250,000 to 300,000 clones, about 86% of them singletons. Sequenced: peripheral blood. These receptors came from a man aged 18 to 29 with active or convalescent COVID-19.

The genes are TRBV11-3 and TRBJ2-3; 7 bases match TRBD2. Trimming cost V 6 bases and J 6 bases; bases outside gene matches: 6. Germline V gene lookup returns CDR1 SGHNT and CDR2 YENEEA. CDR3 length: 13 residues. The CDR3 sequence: CASSSGRRDTQYF. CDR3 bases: TGTGCCAGCAGTAGCGGGCGACGGGATACGCAGTATTTT.

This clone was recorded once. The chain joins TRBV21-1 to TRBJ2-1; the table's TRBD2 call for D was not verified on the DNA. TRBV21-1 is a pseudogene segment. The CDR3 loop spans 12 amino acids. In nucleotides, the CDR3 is TGTGCCAGCAGCACCCTTTACAATGAGCAGTTCTTC. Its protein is CASSTLYNEQFF.

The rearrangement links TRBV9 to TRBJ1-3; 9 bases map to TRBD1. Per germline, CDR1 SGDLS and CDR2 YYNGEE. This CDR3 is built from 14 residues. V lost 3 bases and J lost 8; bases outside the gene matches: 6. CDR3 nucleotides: TGTGCCAGCAGCGGGGACAGGGTCGAAGACACCATATATTTT. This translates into CASSGDRVEDTIYF.

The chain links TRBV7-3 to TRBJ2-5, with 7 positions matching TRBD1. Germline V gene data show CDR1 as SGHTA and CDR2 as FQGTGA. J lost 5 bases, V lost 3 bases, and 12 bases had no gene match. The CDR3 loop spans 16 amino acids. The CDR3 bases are TGTGCCAGCAGCTTCGACCCGGGACAGCTGGGGGAGACCCAGTACTTC. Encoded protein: CASSFDPGQLGETQYF.

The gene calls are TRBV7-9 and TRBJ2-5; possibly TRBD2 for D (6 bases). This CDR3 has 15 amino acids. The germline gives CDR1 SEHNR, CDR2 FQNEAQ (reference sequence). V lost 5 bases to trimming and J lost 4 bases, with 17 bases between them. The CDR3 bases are TGTGCCAGCAGCACGACCGGAGGGCCGGGAGAGACCCAGTACTTC. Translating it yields CASSTTGGPGETQYF.

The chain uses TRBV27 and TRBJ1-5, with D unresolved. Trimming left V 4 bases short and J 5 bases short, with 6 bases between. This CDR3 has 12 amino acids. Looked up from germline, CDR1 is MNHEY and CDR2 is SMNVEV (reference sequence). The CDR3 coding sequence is TGTGCCAGCAGTTCTACCGATCAGCCCCAGCATTTT. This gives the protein CASSSTDQPQHF.

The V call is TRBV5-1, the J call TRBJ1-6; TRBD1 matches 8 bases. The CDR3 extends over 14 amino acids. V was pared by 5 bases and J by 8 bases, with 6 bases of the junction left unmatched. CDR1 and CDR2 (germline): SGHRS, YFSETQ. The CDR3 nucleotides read TGCGCCAGCAGACCTTCGACAGGGGATTCACCCCTCCACTTT. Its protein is CASRPSTGDSPLHF.

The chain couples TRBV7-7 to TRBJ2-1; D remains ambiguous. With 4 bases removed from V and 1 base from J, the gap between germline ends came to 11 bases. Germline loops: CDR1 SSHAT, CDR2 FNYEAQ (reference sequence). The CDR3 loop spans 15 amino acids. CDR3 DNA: TGTGCCAGCAGCTCCTCGGCGGTTTCCTACAATGAGCAGTTCTTC. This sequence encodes CASSSSAVSYNEQFF.

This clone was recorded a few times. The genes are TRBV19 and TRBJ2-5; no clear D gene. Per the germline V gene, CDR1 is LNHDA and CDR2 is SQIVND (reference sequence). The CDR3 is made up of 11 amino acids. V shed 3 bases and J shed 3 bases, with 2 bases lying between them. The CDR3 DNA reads TGTGCCAGTAGTATCAAAGAGACCCAGTACTTC. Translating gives CASSIKETQYF.

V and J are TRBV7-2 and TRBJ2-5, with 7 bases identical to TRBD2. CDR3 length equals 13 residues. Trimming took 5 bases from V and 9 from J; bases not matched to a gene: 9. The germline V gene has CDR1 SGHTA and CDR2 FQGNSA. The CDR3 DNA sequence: TGTGCCAGCAGCCCCCAGGGAGGGGTTCCCCAGTACTTC. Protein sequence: CASSPQGGVPQYF. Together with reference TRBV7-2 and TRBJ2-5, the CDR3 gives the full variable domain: GAGVSQSPSNKVTEKGKDVELRCDPISGHTALYWYRQSLGQGLEFLIYFQGNSAPDKSGLPSDRFSAERTGGSVSTLTIQRTQQEDSAVYLCASSPQGGVPQYFGPGTRLLVL.

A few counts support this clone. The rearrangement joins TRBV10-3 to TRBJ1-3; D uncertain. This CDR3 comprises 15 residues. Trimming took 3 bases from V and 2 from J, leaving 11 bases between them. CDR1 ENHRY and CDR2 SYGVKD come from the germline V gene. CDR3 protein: CAISDTGSTGNTIYF. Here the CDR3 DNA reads TGTGCCATCAGTGATACGGGGTCGACTGGAAACACCATATATTTT.

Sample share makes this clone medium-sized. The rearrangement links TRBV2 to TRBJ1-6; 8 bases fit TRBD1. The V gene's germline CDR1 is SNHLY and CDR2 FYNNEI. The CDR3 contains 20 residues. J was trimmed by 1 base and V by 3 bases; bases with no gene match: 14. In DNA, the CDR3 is TGTGCCAGCAGTGACCATGGACAGGGAGACAGGCGATCCTATAATTCACCCCTCCACTTT. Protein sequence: CASSDHGQGDRRSYNSPLHF. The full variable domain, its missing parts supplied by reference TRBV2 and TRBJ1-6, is EPEVTQTPSHQVTQMGQEVILRCVPISNHLYFYWYRQILGQKVEFLVSFYNNEISEKSEIFDDQFSVERPDGSNFTLKIRSTKLEDSAMYFCASSDHGQGDRRSYNSPLHFGNGTRLTVT.

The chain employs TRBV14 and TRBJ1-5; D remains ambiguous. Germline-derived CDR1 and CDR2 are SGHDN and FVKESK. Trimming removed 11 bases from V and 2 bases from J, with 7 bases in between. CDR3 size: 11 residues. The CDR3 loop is CARRGNQPQHF. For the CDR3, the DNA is TGTGCCCGGCGGGGCAATCAGCCCCAGCATTTT. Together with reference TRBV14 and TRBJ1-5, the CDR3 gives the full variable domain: EAGVTQFPSHSVIEKGQTVTLRCDPISGHDNLYWYRRVMGKEIKFLLHFVKESKQDESGMPNNRFLAERTGGTYSTLKVQPAELEDSGVYFCARRGNQPQHFGDGTRLSIL.

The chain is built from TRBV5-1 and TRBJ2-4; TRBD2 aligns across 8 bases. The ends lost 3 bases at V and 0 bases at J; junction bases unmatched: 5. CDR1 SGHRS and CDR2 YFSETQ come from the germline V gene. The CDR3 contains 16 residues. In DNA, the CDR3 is TGCGCCAGCAGCTCCTCGGGACTAGGAGCCAAAAACATTCAGTACTTC. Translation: CASSSSGLGAKNIQYF.

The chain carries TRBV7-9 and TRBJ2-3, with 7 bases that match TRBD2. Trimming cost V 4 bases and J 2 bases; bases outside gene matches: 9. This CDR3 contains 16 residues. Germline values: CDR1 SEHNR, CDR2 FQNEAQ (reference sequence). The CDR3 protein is CASSSRTGGITDTQYF. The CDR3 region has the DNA TGTGCCAGCAGCTCCCGGACGGGGGGTATCACAGATACGCAGTATTTT.

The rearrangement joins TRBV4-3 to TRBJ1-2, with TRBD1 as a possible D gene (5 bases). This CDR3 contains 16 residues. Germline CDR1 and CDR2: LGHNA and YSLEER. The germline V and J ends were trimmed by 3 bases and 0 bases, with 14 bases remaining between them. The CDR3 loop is CASSQARQPANYGYTF. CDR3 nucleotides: TGCGCCAGCAGCCAGGCCCGACAGCCAGCTAACTATGGCTACACCTTC.

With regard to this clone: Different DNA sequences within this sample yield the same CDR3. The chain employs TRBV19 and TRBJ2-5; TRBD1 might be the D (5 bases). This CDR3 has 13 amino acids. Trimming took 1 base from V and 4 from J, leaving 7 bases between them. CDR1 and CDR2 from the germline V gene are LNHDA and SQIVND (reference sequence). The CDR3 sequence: CASSIGRGETQYF. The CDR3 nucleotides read TGTGCCAGTAGTATAGGAAGGGGAGAGACCCAGTACTTC.

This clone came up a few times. CDR3 coding DNA: TGTGCCAGCGACGCGGGCGGGGGGGCCATAGAGACCCAGTACTTC. It specifies CASDAGGGAIETQYF. V gene TRBV2 combines with J gene TRBJ2-5, with 9 nucleotides matching TRBD2. Germline-derived CDR1 and CDR2 are SNHLY and FYNNEI. The CDR3 loop spans 15 amino acids. V dropped 8 bases and J dropped 4; count of bases not matched to a gene: 11.

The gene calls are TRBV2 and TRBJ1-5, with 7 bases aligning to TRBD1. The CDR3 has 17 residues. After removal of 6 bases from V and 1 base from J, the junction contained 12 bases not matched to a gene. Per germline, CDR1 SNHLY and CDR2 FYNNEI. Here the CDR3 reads CASRHPGTERSNQPQHF. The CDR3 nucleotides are TGTGCCAGCAGACATCCCGGGACAGAGAGAAGCAATCAGCCCCAGCATTTT.

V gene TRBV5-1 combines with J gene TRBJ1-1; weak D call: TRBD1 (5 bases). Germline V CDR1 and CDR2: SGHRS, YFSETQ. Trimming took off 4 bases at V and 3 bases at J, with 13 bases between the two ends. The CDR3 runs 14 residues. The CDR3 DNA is TGCGCCAGCAGCCATAATAAGGGGTACACTGAAGCTTTCTTT. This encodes CASSHNKGYTEAFF.

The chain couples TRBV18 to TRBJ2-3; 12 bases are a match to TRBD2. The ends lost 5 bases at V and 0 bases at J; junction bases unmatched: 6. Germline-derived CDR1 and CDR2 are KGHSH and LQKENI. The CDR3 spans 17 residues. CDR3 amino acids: CASSNLGTSGSTDTQYF. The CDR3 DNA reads TGTGCCAGCTCAAACCTAGGGACTAGCGGGAGCACAGATACGCAGTATTTT.

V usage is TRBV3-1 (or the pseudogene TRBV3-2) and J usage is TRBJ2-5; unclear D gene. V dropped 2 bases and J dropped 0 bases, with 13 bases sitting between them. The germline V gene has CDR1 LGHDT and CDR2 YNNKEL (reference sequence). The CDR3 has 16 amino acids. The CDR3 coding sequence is TGTGCCAGCAGCCAATCGGAGTCATTTAACCAAGAGACCCAGTACTTC. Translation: CASSQSESFNQETQYF.

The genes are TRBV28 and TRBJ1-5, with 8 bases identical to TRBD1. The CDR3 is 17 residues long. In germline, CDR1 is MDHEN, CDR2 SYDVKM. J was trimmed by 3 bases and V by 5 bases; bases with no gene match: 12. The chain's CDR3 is CASSKRAYRGNNQPQHF. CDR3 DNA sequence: TGTGCCAGCAGTAAAAGGGCTTACAGGGGGAACAATCAGCCCCAGCATTTT.

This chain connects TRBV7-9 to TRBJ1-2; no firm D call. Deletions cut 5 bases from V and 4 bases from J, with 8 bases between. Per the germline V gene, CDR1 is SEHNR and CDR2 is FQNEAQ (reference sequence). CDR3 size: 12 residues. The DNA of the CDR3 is TGTGCCAGCAGCCCCGCCGGCTATGGCTACACCTTC. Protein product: CASSPAGYGYTF.